Presented here are 27 T cell receptor beta chains from one specimen sequenced in a study of OX40 agonist ivuxolimab in advanced cancers. The method was immunoSEQ multiplex PCR; TCRdb's version includes in-frame clones alone and lacks a portion of them. Here the sample spans 30,000 to 45,000 clones, more than 75% being singletons. Sequences were derived from CD4+ or CD8+ T cells sorted from blood, sampled in a trial of the OX40 agonist ivuxolimab. Every receptor here comes from an adult with an advanced solid tumor such as melanoma, head and neck, liver or kidney cancer.

The V call is TRBV6-1, the J call TRBJ1-5; 7 positions match TRBD1. This CDR3 has 15 amino acids. Germline V CDR1 and CDR2: MNHNS, SASEGT. The ends lost 7 bases at V and 5 bases at J; junction bases unmatched: 11. CDR3 DNA sequence: TGTGCCAGCACCGTAGGGAGGACAGGCTATCAGCCCCAGCATTTT. Its translation: CASTVGRTGYQPQHF.

The rearrangement links TRBV13 to TRBJ2-7; either TRBD1 or TRBD2 may fit D (5 bases each). V was cut by 3 bases and J by 4 bases, with 13 bases left in between. The CDR3 has 14 residues. Germline V gene sequence: CDR1 PRHDT, CDR2 FYEKMQ (reference sequence). The CDR3 nucleotides read TGTGCCAGCAGCTTGGTCGGGGCCCAGTACGAGCAGTACTTC. Translation: CASSLVGAQYEQYF.

This clone was found once. The chain carries TRBV5-1 and TRBJ1-4; TRBD1 matches at 7 bases. Germline CDR1 reads SGHRS; CDR2 reads YFSETQ. The CDR3 spans 14 residues. V dropped 4 bases and J dropped 6; count of bases not matched to a gene: 6. The CDR3 DNA sequence: TGCGCCAGCAGCGTACAGGGGAGGGATGAAAAACTGTTTTTT. It encodes CASSVQGRDEKLFF. Full variable domain (missing parts from reference TRBV5-1 and TRBJ1-4): KAGVTQTPRYLIKTRGQQVTLSCSPISGHRSVSWYQQTPGQGLQFLFEYFSETQRNKGNFPGRFSGRQFSNSRSEMNVSTLELGDSALYLCASSVQGRDEKLFFGSGTQLSVL.

J is TRBJ1-5 and V is TRBV2; D is unclear. The CDR3 covers 14 residues. The ends were cut back, 3 bases at V and 2 bases at J, with 8 bases in the middle. The germline gives CDR1 SNHLY, CDR2 FYNNEI. For the CDR3, the DNA is TGTGCCAGCAGTGAGGTAAGGGGCAATCAGCCCCAGCATTTT. Its translation is CASSEVRGNQPQHF. Using reference TRBV2 and TRBJ1-5 for the parts outside the CDR3, the full variable domain is EPEVTQTPSHQVTQMGQEVILRCVPISNHLYFYWYRQILGQKVEFLVSFYNNEISEKSEIFDDQFSVERPDGSNFTLKIRSTKLEDSAMYFCASSEVRGNQPQHFGDGTRLSIL.

This chain uses TRBV27 with TRBJ1-4, with 9 bases aligning to TRBD1. The J segment lost 11 bases and the V segment lost 4 bases, leaving 2 bases of the junction unmatched. The CDR3 runs 12 residues. Germline CDR1 MNHEY, CDR2 SMNVEV (reference sequence). The CDR3 coding sequence is TGTGCCAGCAGTTCGGGGACAGGGAAACTGTTTTTT. Translated, it gives CASSSGTGKLFF.

The chain carries TRBV9 and TRBJ2-3; D unresolved. Trimming left V 0 bases short and J 8 bases short, with 13 bases between. This CDR3 has 14 residues. CDR1 SGDLS and CDR2 YYNGEE come from the germline V gene. The CDR3 DNA sequence: TGTGCCAGCAGCGTAGAGGGCCGGCCCGTTACGCAGTATTTT. It translates to CASSVEGRPVTQYF.

The rearrangement uses TRBV5-1 and TRBJ2-3; possible D gene TRBD1, 7 bases. With 0 bases removed from V and 14 bases from J, the gap between germline ends came to 16 bases. There are 13 residues in the CDR3. CDR1 SGHRS and CDR2 YFSETQ come from the germline V gene. Here the CDR3 reads CASSLAGDRPRYF. The CDR3 DNA follows: TGCGCCAGCAGCTTGGCGGGGGACAGACCCAGGTATTTT. Complete variable domain (other parts from reference TRBV5-1 and TRBJ2-3): KAGVTQTPRYLIKTRGQQVTLSCSPISGHRSVSWYQQTPGQGLQFLFEYFSETQRNKGNFPGRFSGRQFSNSRSEMNVSTLELGDSALYLCASSLAGDRPRYFGPGTRLTVL.

The chain employs TRBV19 and TRBJ2-2; D is unresolved. CDR3 size: 11 residues. Germline V gene lookup returns CDR1 LNHDA and CDR2 SQIVND (reference sequence). Trimming cost V 4 bases and J 5 bases, with 2 bases left between them. This chain's CDR3 is CASSRTGELFF. The DNA of the CDR3 is TGTGCCAGTAGTAGGACCGGGGAGCTGTTTTTT.

The chain recombines TRBV19 with TRBJ2-6; D is possibly TRBD1 (5 bases). V gave up 9 bases and J gave up 2 bases, with 20 bases separating them. The CDR3 has 17 amino acids. The germline CDR1 and CDR2 sequences are LNHDA and SQIVND (reference sequence). CDR3 DNA sequence: TGTGCCAGCTCTAAAGGGCAGGGAAGGGCTGGGGCCAACGTCCTGACTTTC. Translating gives CASSKGQGRAGANVLTF. Combining the CDR3 with reference TRBV19 and TRBJ2-6 gives the whole variable domain DGGITQSPKYLFRKEGQNVTLSCEQNLNHDAMYWYRQDPGQGLRLIYYSQIVNDFQKGDIAEGYSVSREKKESFPLTVTSAQKNPTAFYLCASSKGQGRAGANVLTFGAGSRLTVL.

The chain joins TRBV11-2 to TRBJ2-7, with TRBD1 matching over 7 bases. Per germline, CDR1 SGHAT and CDR2 FQNNGV. Trimming at V came to 5 bases and at J to 4 bases, leaving 17 bases not matched to a gene. This CDR3 has 17 amino acids. The CDR3 loop reads CASSTSQAQGRRYEQYF. CDR3 DNA sequence: TGTGCCAGCAGCACCTCTCAAGCACAGGGGAGAAGGTACGAGCAGTACTTC.

In its sample, this clone was seen once. The germline gene is not matched at one end of the junction; a read error may be the cause. The chain carries TRBV2 and TRBJ1-5, with D possibly TRBD1 on 5 matching bases. The CDR3 is made up of 17 amino acids. Germline assignment: CDR1 SNHLY and CDR2 FYNNEI. The CDR3 DNA sequence: TGTGCCAGCAGCACAACAGGCCCCGGGGGACTAAATCGGCCCCAGCATTTT. Translated, it gives CASSTTGPGGLNRPQHF.

The V and J genes are TRBV6-5 and TRBJ1-1; 7 positions agree with TRBD1. In germline, CDR1 is MNHEY, CDR2 SVGAGI. The J segment lost 4 bases and the V segment lost 6 bases, leaving 11 bases of the junction unmatched. CDR3 length: 15 residues. The CDR3 here is CASSPLSGGVTEAFF. The CDR3 nucleotides are TGTGCCAGCAGCCCCCTTTCAGGGGGGGTCACTGAAGCTTTCTTT.

The chain couples TRBV5-4 to TRBJ1-1; D is possibly TRBD1 (5 bases). Deletions cut 3 bases from V and 3 bases from J, with 9 bases between. Germline CDR1 reads SGHNT; CDR2 reads YYREEE (reference sequence). The CDR3 runs 13 residues. CDR3 in amino acids: CASSSRVDTEAFF. CDR3 DNA: TGTGCCAGCAGCTCCAGGGTCGACACTGAAGCTTTCTTT.

V and J are TRBV27 and TRBJ2-7; maybe TRBD1 (5 bases). Trimming removed 8 bases from V and 0 bases from J, with 14 bases in between. The CDR3 consists of 14 residues. Germline assignment: CDR1 MNHEY and CDR2 SMNVEV (reference sequence). Written as DNA, the CDR3 is TGTGCCAGCCGTTCAGGGCAACTCTCCTACGAGCAGTACTTC. It translates to CASRSGQLSYEQYF.

The J gene is TRBJ1-3, the V gene TRBV5-4, with 7 bases lining up with TRBD1. Looked up from germline, CDR1 is SGHNT and CDR2 is YYREEE (reference sequence). This CDR3 is 14 amino acids long. Unmatched junction bases numbered 5, after V lost 4 bases and J lost 4 bases. The CDR3 DNA is TGTGCCAGCAGCGTCCAGGGGGGCGGAAACACCATATATTTT. Amino acid sequence: CASSVQGGGNTIYF.

The chain has TRBV6-4 and TRBJ2-7; D might be TRBD2 (6 bases). Germline CDR1 MRHNA, CDR2 SNTAGT. The germline V and J ends were trimmed by 5 bases and 4 bases, with 12 bases remaining between them. The CDR3 contains 13 residues. This chain's CDR3 is CASSLQEGYEQYF. CDR3 nucleotide sequence: TGTGCCAGCAGTTTACAGGAGGGGTACGAGCAGTACTTC.

The chain is built from TRBV19 and TRBJ2-3, with 9 bases lining up with TRBD1. The CDR3 covers 14 residues. The ends lost 7 bases at V and 4 bases at J; junction bases unmatched: 6. Germline-derived CDR1 and CDR2 are LNHDA and SQIVND (reference sequence). The CDR3 loop reads CASTPTGGADTQYF. CDR3 in DNA: TGTGCCAGTACCCCGACAGGGGGGGCAGATACGCAGTATTTT.

This clone has just a few counts. V gene TRBV6-1 combines with J gene TRBJ1-2; 9 bases are a match to TRBD1. V lost 5 bases, J lost 8 bases, and 6 bases stayed unmatched. This CDR3 is 13 amino acids long. Germline assignment: CDR1 MNHNS and CDR2 SASEGT. CDR3 amino acids: CASSTNRGQGYTF. In DNA, the CDR3 is TGTGCCAGCAGTACAAACAGGGGGCAGGGCTACACCTTC.

The chain employs TRBV7-8 and TRBJ2-7, with TRBD2 as a possible D gene (6 bases). Germline V gene lookup returns CDR1 SGHVS and CDR2 FQNEAQ. This CDR3 region has 12 residues. The V end lost 4 bases, the J end lost 7 bases, and 11 bases lay between the germline ends. CDR3 sequence reads: CASSSQEGEQYF. The CDR3 DNA is TGTGCCAGCAGCTCTCAGGAGGGTGAGCAGTACTTC. The whole variable domain, remainder taken from reference TRBV7-8 and TRBJ2-7, is GAGVSQSPRYKVAKRGQDVALRCDPISGHVSLFWYQQALGQGPEFLTYFQNEAQLDKSGLPSDRFFAERPEGSVSTLKIQRTQQEDSAVYLCASSSQEGEQYFGPGTRLTVT.

V usage is TRBV19 and J usage is TRBJ1-2; D is uncertain. Between the trimmed V and J ends, which lost 10 bases and 5 bases, there was a span of 17 bases. Germline V gene sequence: CDR1 LNHDA, CDR2 SQIVND (reference sequence). The CDR3 has 13 residues. CDR3 DNA: TGTGCCACCTCCTGGCTGGCTGGTTATGGCTACACCTTC. As protein: CATSWLAGYGYTF.

The CDR3 nucleotides are TGTGCCAGCAGTCCCTGGGCGGGGGCGAACCAAGAGACCCAGTACTTC. This sequence encodes CASSPWAGANQETQYF. The chain employs TRBV6-6 and TRBJ2-5, with D possibly being TRBD2 (7 bases). V lost 5 bases to trimming and J lost 0 bases, with 16 bases between them. The CDR3 totals 16 residues. The germline CDR1 and CDR2 sequences are MNHNY and SVGAGI (reference sequence).

The CDR3 region is CASSVGGQGSYEQYF. The CDR3 nucleotides are TGTGCCAGCAGCGTAGGAGGACAGGGATCCTACGAGCAGTACTTC. The chain is built from TRBV9 and TRBJ2-7; 8 bases align to TRBD1. The V gene end was trimmed by 0 bases and the J gene end by 1 base; junction bases not matched to a gene: 3. This CDR3 is 15 amino acids long. CDR1 SGDLS and CDR2 YYNGEE come from the germline V gene.

A single count supports this clone. The junction differs from germline at one of its ends, possibly a read error. In nucleotides, the CDR3 is TGTGCTAGCAGCGCGACAGGGGTCGGAGAGCAGTACTTC. This gives the protein CASSATGVGEQYF. The chain carries TRBV7-7 and TRBJ2-7; 8 positions agree with TRBD1. The CDR3 spans 13 residues. Germline V gene lookup returns CDR1 SSHAT and CDR2 FNYEAQ (reference sequence).

Notes on this clone: Different DNA sequences within this sample yield the same CDR3. The rearrangement links TRBV19 to TRBJ2-1, with D perhaps TRBD1 (5 bases). The germline CDR1 and CDR2 sequences are LNHDA and SQIVND (reference sequence). The CDR3 spans 16 residues. V was pared by 6 bases and J by 2 bases, with 17 bases between. CDR3 sequence reads: CASSPRRTRPYNEQFF. Here the CDR3 DNA reads TGTGCCAGTAGCCCGCGAAGGACACGACCCTACAATGAGCAGTTCTTC.

The chain joins TRBV30 to TRBJ1-1; maybe TRBD1 (5 bases). Trimming shortened V by 2 bases and J by 5 bases, and 12 bases separated the two germline ends. This CDR3 has 13 amino acids. CDR1 and CDR2 (germline): GTSNPN, SVGIG (reference sequence). The CDR3 DNA sequence: TGTGCCTGGAGTCGGGGGAGTGATACTGAAGCTTTCTTT. It encodes CAWSRGSDTEAFF.

The chain joins TRBV6-1 to TRBJ2-5, with TRBD1 identical over 9 bases. The J call may not be correct, given that the DNA end is closer to TRBJ2-7. The CDR3 loop spans 15 amino acids. Germline V gene sequence: CDR1 MNHNS, CDR2 SASEGT. DNA for the CDR3: TGTGCCAGCAGTGTCATCGGGACAGGGCCTTACGAGCAGTACTTC. This gives the protein CASSVIGTGPYEQYF.

V gene TRBV7-9 combines with J gene TRBJ2-5, with D uncertain. The DNA end is more similar to TRBJ2-7, so the J call may be wrong. CDR1 is SEHNR and CDR2 is FQNEAQ in the germline V gene (reference sequence). This CDR3 region has 14 residues. This CDR3 reads CASSPTVPSYEQYF. CDR3 coding DNA: TGTGCCAGCAGCCCCACAGTTCCTTCCTACGAGCAGTACTTC.